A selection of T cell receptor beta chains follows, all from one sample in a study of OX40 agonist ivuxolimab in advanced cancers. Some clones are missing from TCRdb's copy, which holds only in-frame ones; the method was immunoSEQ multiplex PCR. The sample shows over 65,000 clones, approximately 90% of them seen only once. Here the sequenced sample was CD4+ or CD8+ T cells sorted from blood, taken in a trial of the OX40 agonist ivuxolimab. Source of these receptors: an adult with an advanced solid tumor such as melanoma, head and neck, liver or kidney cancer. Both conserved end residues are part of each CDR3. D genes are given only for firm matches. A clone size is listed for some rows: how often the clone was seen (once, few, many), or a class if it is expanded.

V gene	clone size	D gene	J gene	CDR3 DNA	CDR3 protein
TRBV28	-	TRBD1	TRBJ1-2	TGTGCCAGCAGTGGCGGGACAGGGCTTGGAGGCTACACCTTC	CASSGGTGLGGYTF
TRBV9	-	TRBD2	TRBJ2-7	TGTGCCAGCAGCGTGGGTCGGGAGGTCACCTACGAGCAGTACTTC	CASSVGREVTYEQYF
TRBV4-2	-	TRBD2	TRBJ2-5	TGTGCCAGCAGCCAATACACAGCGGGGCAAGAGACCCAGTACTTC	CASSQYTAGQETQYF
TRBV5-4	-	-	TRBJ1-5	TGTGCCAGCAGCTTAATGGGGGGCAATCAGCCCCAGCATTTT	CASSLMGGNQPQHF
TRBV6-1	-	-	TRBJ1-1	TGTGCCAGCAGTGAATTGGGACACAGATTGAACACTGAAGCTTTCTTT	CASSELGHRLNTEAFF
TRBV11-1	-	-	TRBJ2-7	TGTGCCAGCAGCTTAGGAACAGGCTCCTACGAGCAGTACTTC	CASSLGTGSYEQYF
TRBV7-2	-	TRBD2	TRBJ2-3	TGTGCCAGCAGCTTAGCTAGGGGACTAGCGGGAGAGGTCCCAGATACGCAGTATTTT	CASSLARGLAGEVPDTQYF
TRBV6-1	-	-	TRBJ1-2	TGTGCCATCGGCAACAGTGGCCGCTATGGCTACACCTTC	CAIGNSGRYGYTF
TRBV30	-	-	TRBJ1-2	TGTGCCTGGAACGGACAGTGGGATGGCTACACCTTC	CAWNGQWDGYTF
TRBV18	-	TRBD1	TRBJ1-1	TGTGCCAGCTCACCTCGGGGACAGTCTGAAGCTTTCTTT	CASSPRGQSEAFF
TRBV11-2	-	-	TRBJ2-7	TGTGCCAGCAGGCAACAGGGACTCTCTCCCTACGAGCAGTACTTC	CASRQQGLSPYEQYF
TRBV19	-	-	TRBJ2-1	TGTGCCAGTGGCGGGACAGAGTACAATGAGCAGTTCTTC	CASGGTEYNEQFF
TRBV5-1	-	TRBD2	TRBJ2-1	TGCGCCAGCAGCTTGGATAGCGGGAGGGCGAACGAGCAGTTCTTC	CASSLDSGRANEQFF
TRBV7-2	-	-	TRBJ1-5	TGTGCCAGCAGCTTAGAAACAGGGCCCAATCAGCCCCAGCATTTT	CASSLETGPNQPQHF
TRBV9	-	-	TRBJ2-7	TGTGCCAGCAGCGTAGGAGGACCCGGACCCAGGAGCTCCTACGAGCAGTACTTC	CASSVGGPGPRSSYEQYF
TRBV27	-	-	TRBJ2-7	TGTGCCAGCAGTTGGGGGGAGTCTCGCGAGCAGTACTTC	CASSWGESREQYF
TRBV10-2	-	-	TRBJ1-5	TGCGCCAGCAGTGAGCTCGGGTCGGTTCAGCCCCAGCATTTT	CASSELGSVQPQHF
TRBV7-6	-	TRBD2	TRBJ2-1	TGTGCCAGCAGCTCCCTCCTAGCGGGAGGGTTCAGCTCCTACAATGAGCAGTTCTTC	CASSSLLAGGFSSYNEQFF
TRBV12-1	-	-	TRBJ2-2	TGTGCCAGCAGCTTCACCGGGACTAGCGGGAGTTTTGGCACCGGGGAGCTGTTTTTT	CASSFTGTSGSFGTGELFF
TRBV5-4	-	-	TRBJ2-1	TGTGCCAGCAGCTCCTACAGGGGGGGATACAATGAGCAGTTCTTC	CASSSYRGGYNEQFF
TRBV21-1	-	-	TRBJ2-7	TGTGCCAGCAGCAAGGGGACTAGCGGGAGGGCCTACGAGCAGTACTTC	CASSKGTSGRAYEQYF
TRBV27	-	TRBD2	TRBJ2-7	TGTGCCAGCAGTAGGTCGCGGGAGCACTACGAGCAGTACTTC	CASSRSREHYEQYF
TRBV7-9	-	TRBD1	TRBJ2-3	TGTGCCAGCAGCTTTCCGGGACAGAACACAGATACGCAGTATTTT	CASSFPGQNTDTQYF
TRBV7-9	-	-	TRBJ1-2	TGTGCCCCCCCTAATCGATACAGACTCGCTAACTATGGCTACACCTTC	CAPPNRYRLANYGYTF
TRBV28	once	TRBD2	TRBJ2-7	TGTGCCAGCAGTTTATATCTAGGACTAGAGCCTTCCTACGAGCAGTACTTC	CASSLYLGLEPSYEQYF
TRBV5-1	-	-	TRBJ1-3	TGCGCCAGCAGCTTGGCAGGGTACGGAAACACCATATATTTT	CASSLAGYGNTIYF
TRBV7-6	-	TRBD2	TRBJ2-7	TGTGCCAGCAGCTCTGAGTTGGGAGGGAATCCCTACGAGCAGTACTTC	CASSSELGGNPYEQYF
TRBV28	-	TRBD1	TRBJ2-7	TGTGCCAGCAGGGGACAGGGAGGTATCTACGAGCAGTACTTC	CASRGQGGIYEQYF
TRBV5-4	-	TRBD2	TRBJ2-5	TGTGCCACCGGGACTAGCGCGGAGACCCAGTACTTC	CATGTSAETQYF
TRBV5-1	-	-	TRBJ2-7	TGCGCCAGCAGCTTGGCCGGCTACCCCTCCTACGAGCAGTACTTC	CASSLAGYPSYEQYF
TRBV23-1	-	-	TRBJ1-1	TGCGCCAGCAGGGCAGGGAGGAACACTGAAGCTTTCTTT	CASRAGRNTEAFF
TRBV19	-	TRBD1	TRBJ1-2	TGTGCCAGTAGGGACAGGGGACTTGCTAACTATGGCTACACCTTC	CASRDRGLANYGYTF
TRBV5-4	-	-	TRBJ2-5	TGTGCCAGCAGCCCGGACAGCCTGAGGGAGGAGACCCAGTACTTC	CASSPDSLREETQYF
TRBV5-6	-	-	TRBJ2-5	TGTGCCAGCAGCCTTAGCGGTCGCCAAGAGACCCAGTACTTC	CASSLSGRQETQYF
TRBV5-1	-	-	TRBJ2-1	TGCGCCAGCAAAAAGCGGATCCTTTACAATGAGCAGTTCTTC	CASKKRILYNEQFF
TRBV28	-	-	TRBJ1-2	TGTGCCAGCAGTTTACGGGGAGGGATTCTAGGGGGCTACACCTTC	CASSLRGGILGGYTF
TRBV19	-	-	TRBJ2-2	TGTGCCAGTAGTTCCCGGACTGGCGCGAACACCGGGGAGCTGTTTTTT	CASSSRTGANTGELFF
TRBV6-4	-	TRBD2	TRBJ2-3	TGTGCCAGCAGTGACGGCGGGAGTAGCACAGATACGCAGTATTTT	CASSDGGSSTDTQYF
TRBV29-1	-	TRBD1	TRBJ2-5	TGCAGCGGATCGACAGGGGGCGCAACCCAGTACTTC	CSGSTGGATQYF
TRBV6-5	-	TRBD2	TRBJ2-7	TGTGCCAGCAGTTACGACCGTGCGGGAGTGCAAGAGCAGTACTTC	CASSYDRAGVQEQYF
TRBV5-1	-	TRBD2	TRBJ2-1	TGCGCCAGCAGCTTGTTTTGGACTAGCGTGTACAATGAGCAGTTCTTC	CASSLFWTSVYNEQFF
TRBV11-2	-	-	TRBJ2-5	TGTGCCAGCAGAGTAACTTCGGAGGAGTGGAGAACCCAAGAGACCCAGTACTTC	CASRVTSEEWRTQETQYF
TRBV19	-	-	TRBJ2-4	TGTGCCAGTAGTATAGATCGGGGCCCCTGGGGAACCAAAAACATTCAGTACTTC	CASSIDRGPWGTKNIQYF
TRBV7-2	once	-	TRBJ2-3	TGTGCCAGCAGCTTACTCGGTCCCACAGGGGATACGCAGTATTTT	CASSLLGPTGDTQYF
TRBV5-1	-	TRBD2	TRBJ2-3	TGCGCCAGCAGCTCGGGAGGGAGCGTGAGCACAGATACGCAGTATTTT	CASSSGGSVSTDTQYF